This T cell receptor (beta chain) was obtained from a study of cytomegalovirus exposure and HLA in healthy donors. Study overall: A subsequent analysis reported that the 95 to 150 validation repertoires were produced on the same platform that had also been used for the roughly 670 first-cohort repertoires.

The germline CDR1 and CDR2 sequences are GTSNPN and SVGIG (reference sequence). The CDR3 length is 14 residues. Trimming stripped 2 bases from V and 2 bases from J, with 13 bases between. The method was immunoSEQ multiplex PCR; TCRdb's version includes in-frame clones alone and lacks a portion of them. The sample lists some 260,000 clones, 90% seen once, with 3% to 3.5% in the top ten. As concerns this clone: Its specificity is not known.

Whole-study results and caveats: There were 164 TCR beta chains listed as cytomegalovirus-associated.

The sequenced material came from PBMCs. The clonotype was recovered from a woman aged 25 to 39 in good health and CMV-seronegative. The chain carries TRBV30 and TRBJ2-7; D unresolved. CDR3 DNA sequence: TGTGCCTGGAGTAGTTCAGAGTCGACCTACGAGCAGTACTTC. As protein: CAWSSSESTYEQYF.